This T cell receptor (beta chain) derives from a study of blood T cell repertoires in COVID-19. Study-wide context: Researchers got acute and convalescent COVID-19 samples from the United States, Italy and Spain.

Under the authors' procedure: Amplification of reference gene primers provided the estimated nucleated cell counts. Some clones are missing from TCRdb's copy, which holds only in-frame ones; the method was immunoSEQ multiplex PCR. The D gene and trimming were derived from the DNA, and the V and J assignments and clone size from that table. The sample holds about 200,000 clones, roughly 88% seen once. Source material: peripheral blood. This clonotype was obtained from a human donor in a cohort sampled during active COVID-19.

CDR3: CASSSTTNEKLFF. CDR3 coding DNA: TGTGCCAGCAGTTCCACAACTAATGAAAAACTGTTTTTT. J is TRBJ1-4 and V is TRBV12-3 or TRBV12-4; D remains unclear. V shed 4 bases and J shed 0 bases, with 3 bases lying between them. The CDR3 is 13 amino acids.